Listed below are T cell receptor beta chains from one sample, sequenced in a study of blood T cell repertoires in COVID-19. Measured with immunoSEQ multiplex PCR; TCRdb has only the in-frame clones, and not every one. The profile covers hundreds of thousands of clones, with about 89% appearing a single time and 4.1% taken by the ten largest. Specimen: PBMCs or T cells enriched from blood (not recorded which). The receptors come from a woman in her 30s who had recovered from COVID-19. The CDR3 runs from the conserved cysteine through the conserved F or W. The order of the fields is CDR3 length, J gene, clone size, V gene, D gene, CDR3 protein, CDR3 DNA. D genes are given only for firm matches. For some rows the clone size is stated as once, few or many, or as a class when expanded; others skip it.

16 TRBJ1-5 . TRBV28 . CASSLGGAGGNQPQHF TGTGCCAGCAGTTTGGGGGGAGCCGGAGGCAATCAGCCCCAGCATTTT
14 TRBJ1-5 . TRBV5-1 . CASSLEGTGQPQHF TGCGCCAGCAGCTTGGAAGGAACGGGTCAGCCCCAGCATTTT
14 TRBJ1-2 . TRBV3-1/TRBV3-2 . CASSPLGEGRGYTF TGTGCCAGCAGCCCGTTGGGGGAGGGAAGAGGCTACACCTTC
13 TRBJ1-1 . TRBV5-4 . CASSFVGRAEAFF TGTGCCAGCAGCTTCGTAGGGAGGGCTGAAGCTTTCTTT
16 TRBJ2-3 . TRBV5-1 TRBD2 CASSHRTSGSTDTQYF TGCGCCAGCAGCCACCGGACTAGCGGGAGCACAGATACGCAGTATTTT
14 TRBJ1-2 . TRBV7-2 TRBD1 CASSLATGGDGYTF TGTGCCAGCAGCTTAGCGACAGGGGGCGACGGCTACACCTTC
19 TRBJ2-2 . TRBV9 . CASNRGPEGREENTGELFF TGTGCCAGTAACAGGGGCCCCGAGGGGCGGGAGGAAAACACCGGGGAGCTGTTTTTT
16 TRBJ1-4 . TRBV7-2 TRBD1 CASSLGTGGTNEKLFF TGTGCCAGCAGCTTAGGCACAGGGGGGACTAATGAAAAACTGTTTTTT
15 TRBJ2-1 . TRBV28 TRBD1 CASSWGVTGDDEQFF TGTGCCAGCAGTTGGGGGGTGACAGGGGATGATGAGCAGTTCTTC
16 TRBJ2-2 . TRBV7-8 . CASSLAVSGRTGELFF TGTGCCAGCAGCTTAGCTGTGTCAGGGCGCACCGGGGAGCTGTTTTTT
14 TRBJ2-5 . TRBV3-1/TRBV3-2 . CASSEGGGRGTQYF TGTGCCAGCAGCGAAGGGGGGGGTAGGGGGACCCAGTACTTC
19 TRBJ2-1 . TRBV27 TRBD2 CASSPLWVAGIPSYNEQFF TGTGCCAGCAGCCCCCTGTGGGTAGCGGGAATCCCCTCCTACAATGAGCAGTTCTTC
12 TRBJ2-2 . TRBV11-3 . CASSTRTGELFF TGTGCCAGCAGCACCCGGACCGGGGAGCTGTTTTTT
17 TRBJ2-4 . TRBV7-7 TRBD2 CASSFSTSGRPKNIQYF TGTGCTAGCAGCTTTTCGACTAGCGGGAGACCCAAAAACATTCAGTACTTC
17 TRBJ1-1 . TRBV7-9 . CASSLPRLGRMNTEAFF TGTGCCAGCAGCTTACCCCGCTTGGGGAGAATGAACACTGAAGCTTTCTTT
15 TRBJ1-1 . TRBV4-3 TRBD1 CASSRWTGTNTEAFF TGCGCCAGCAGCCGCTGGACAGGGACTAACACTGAAGCTTTCTTT
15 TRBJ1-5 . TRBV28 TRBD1 CASKGQEISNQPQHF TGTGCCAGCAAAGGACAGGAAATTAGCAATCAGCCCCAGCATTTT
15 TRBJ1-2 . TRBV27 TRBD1 CASSSPGQGRGGYTF TGTGCCAGCAGTTCGCCGGGACAGGGTAGAGGTGGCTACACCTTC
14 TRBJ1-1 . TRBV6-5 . CASSQLPGSTEAFF TGTGCCAGCAGTCAACTCCCGGGAAGCACTGAAGCTTTCTTT
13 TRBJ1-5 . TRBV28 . CASKDTGNQPQHF TGTGCCAGCAAGGATACGGGAAATCAGCCCCAGCATTTT
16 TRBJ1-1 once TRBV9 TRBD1 CASSDLRNRGDTEAFF TGTGCCAGCAGCGATCTACGCAACAGGGGGGACACTGAAGCTTTCTTT
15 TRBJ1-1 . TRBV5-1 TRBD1 CASNPTGTENTEAFF TGCGCCAGCAACCCAACCGGGACAGAGAACACTGAAGCTTTCTTT
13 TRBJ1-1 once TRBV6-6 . CASRQDPHSEAFF TGTGCCAGCAGACAGGACCCACATTCGGAAGCTTTCTTT
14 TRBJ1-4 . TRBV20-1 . CSASRGMAEEKLFF TGCAGTGCTAGTCGGGGGATGGCAGAGGAAAAACTGTTTTTT
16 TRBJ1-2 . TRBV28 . CASTLGSHPQLYGYTF TGTGCCAGCACCTTGGGCTCCCATCCACAACTCTATGGCTACACCTTC
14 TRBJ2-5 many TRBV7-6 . CASSARGGQETQYF TGTGCCAGCAGCGCACGGGGAGGACAAGAGACCCAGTACTTC
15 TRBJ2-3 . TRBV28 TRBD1 CASSSRQGYTDTQYF TGTGCCAGCAGTTCTCGACAGGGGTACACAGATACGCAGTATTTT
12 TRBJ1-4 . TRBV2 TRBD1 CASRTGYEKLFF TGTGCCAGCAGGACAGGGTACGAAAAACTGTTTTTT
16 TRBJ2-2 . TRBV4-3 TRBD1 CASSHETGGGTGELFF TGCGCCAGCAGCCACGAAACAGGGGGCGGCACCGGGGAGCTGTTTTTT
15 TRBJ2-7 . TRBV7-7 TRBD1 CASSLGAGGSYEQYF TGTGCTAGCAGCTTAGGGGCAGGGGGTTCCTACGAGCAGTACTTC
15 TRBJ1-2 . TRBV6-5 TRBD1 CASRNPGTGNYGYTF TGTGCCAGCAGGAACCCAGGGACAGGAAACTATGGCTACACCTTC
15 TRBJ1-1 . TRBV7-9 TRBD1 CASVSAGTGGTEAFF TGTGCCAGCGTTTCGGCGGGGACAGGGGGAACTGAAGCTTTCTTT
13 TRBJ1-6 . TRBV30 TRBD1 CAWGDRGDSPLHF TGTGCCTGGGGGGACAGGGGTGATTCACCCCTCCACTTT
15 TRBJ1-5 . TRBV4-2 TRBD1 CASSQEQGAGQPQHF TGTGCCAGCAGCCAAGAACAGGGGGCAGGGCAGCCCCAGCATTTT